Reported below is one T cell receptor beta chain. The data were obtained in a study of T cells expressing NK-cell markers. After re-calling the 5' RACE reads, TCRdb lists one entry per CDR3 protein, DNA absent. This sample contains a few hundred thousand distinct CDR3 sequences. The sequenced sample was blood T cells: a sorted CD56 or NKG2C T cell subset, CD4+ or CD8+ T cells, or bulk PBMC T cells (not recorded which). This clonotype was sampled from a man between 18 and 69 years old in good health.

The CDR3 spells CASVLGEFYEQYF. This chain links TRBV2 with TRBJ2-7. The V gene's germline CDR1 is SNHLY and CDR2 FYNNEI. The length of the CDR3 is 13 residues.